The sequence of this T cell receptor (beta chain) was determined in a study of CD8 T cells in ankylosing spondylitis. Study observations and caveats: The clones that were linked to disease were reported to be significantly enriched in matched synovial fluid samples from ankylosing spondylitis patients. Made up of 7 to 9 highly homologous variants, a TCR beta motif appeared characteristic of ankylosing spondylitis blood. Previous work reported some of these motif variants in the synovial fluid and blood of reactive arthritis.

CDR1 and CDR2 from the germline V gene are SGHVS and FQNEAQ. Trimming shortened V by 2 bases and J by 2 bases, and 10 bases separated the two germline ends. This CDR3 has 14 amino acids. In this sample, this clonotype turned up a few times. Its antigen is unknown. The TCR beta libraries were generated through quantitative 5'-RACE incorporating molecular barcodes. A single record per CDR3 protein comes from TCRdb applying MiXCR to the 5' RACE reads. The sample has hundreds of thousands of distinct CDR3 sequences; 10% to 15% are singletons. The V gene is TRBV7-8, the J gene TRBJ2-7, with a possible D match to TRBD2 (6 bases). Sequenced input: blood, either unsorted or a sorted T cell fraction (not recorded which). The TCR was taken from a male donor with ankylosing spondylitis. The CDR3 is CASSLSGFPYEQYF. CDR3 sequence (DNA): TGTGCCAGCAGCTTAAGCGGGTTCCCCTACGAGCAGTACTTC.